Below are 17 T cell receptor beta chains sequenced from a single sample in a study of T cells in Graves' hyperthyroidism and ophthalmopathy. RNA transcripts served as the template for amplifying TCR beta CDR3 regions. Initially, a first-round RT-PCR of the TCR CDR3 employed the HTBI primer set. TCRdb analysed the multiplex PCR reads with MiXCR anew, one entry per CDR3 protein. This sample yields under 750,000 distinct CDR3 sequences, of which roughly a sixth are seen a single time; around 17% belongs to the top ten. Input material: blood. The receptor source for this set is a woman aged 45-59 years with Graves' hyperthyroidism that later progressed to Graves' ophthalmopathy.

The sample holds many counts of this clonotype. The rearrangement joins TRBV6-1 to TRBJ2-1; TRBD2 agrees at 8 bases. The ends lost 6 bases at V and 5 bases at J; junction bases unmatched: 12. The CDR3 loop spans 16 amino acids. Germline assignment: CDR1 MNHNS and CDR2 SASEGT. Written as DNA, the CDR3 is TGTGCCAGCAGGGGTACGGGACTAGGGGGTAACAATGAGCAGTTCTTC. Translated: CASRGTGLGGNNEQFF.

In this sample, this clonotype turned up a few times. J is TRBJ2-1 and V is TRBV20-1; the D gene is possibly TRBD2 (5 bases). The germline V and J ends were trimmed by 0 bases and 6 bases, with 15 bases remaining between them. This CDR3 is 15 amino acids long. Germline V gene lookup returns CDR1 DFQATT and CDR2 SNEGSKA (reference sequence). The CDR3 region has the DNA TGCAGTGCTAGAGATGGCGGTAGCGTAAGCAATGAGCAGTTCTTC. It is translated as CSARDGGSVSNEQFF.

The chain uses TRBV20-1 and TRBJ2-1; 10 nucleotides align to TRBD2. This CDR3 region has 14 residues. V lost 6 bases to trimming and J lost 5 bases; unmatched junction nucleotides: 7. CDR1 and CDR2 (germline): DFQATT, SNEGSKA (reference sequence). CDR3 amino acids: CSAPSGGGHNEQFF. DNA for the CDR3: TGCAGTGCCCCCAGCGGGGGGGGCCACAATGAGCAGTTCTTC.

As for this clonotype: Its ends do not fully match the called genes, so a read error is possible. The chain uses TRBV6-2 or TRBV6-3 and TRBJ1-3; the D is unclear. The CDR3 is made up of 13 amino acids. Per germline, CDR1 MNHEY and CDR2 SVGEGT. CDR3 in amino acids: CVSRHTGGNTIYF. The DNA for the CDR3 is TGTGTCAGCAGACACACGGGAGGAAACACCATATATTTT.

This chain uses TRBV5-1 with TRBJ1-6; possible D gene TRBD1, 6 bases. V dropped 0 bases and J dropped 10 bases, with 17 bases sitting between them. CDR3 length: 16 amino acids. Germline values: CDR1 SGHRS, CDR2 YFSETQ. The chain's CDR3 is CASSLVAGDLPSPLHF. CDR3 nucleotides: TGCGCCAGCAGCTTGGTGGCAGGGGATTTGCCCTCACCCCTCCACTTT.

The table lists this clonotype with many counts. This sequence joins TRBV20-1 and TRBJ1-2; 11 bases align to TRBD1. After removal of 6 bases from V and 6 bases from J, the junction contained 9 bases not matched to a gene. This CDR3 has 14 amino acids. The V gene's germline CDR1 is DFQATT and CDR2 SNEGSKA (reference sequence). The CDR3 region is CSADGTGGFDGYTF. CDR3 bases: TGCAGTGCCGATGGGACAGGGGGATTCGATGGCTACACCTTC.

The chain has TRBV29-1 and TRBJ2-2; a weak D match, TRBD1 (5 bases). The CDR3 consists of 14 residues. V dropped 4 bases and J dropped 0 bases, with 9 bases sitting between them. Germline V gives CDR1 SQVTM, CDR2 ANQGSEA. DNA of the CDR3: TGCAGCGTTGGCAGGGCAACGAACACCGGGGAGCTGTTTTTT. Translation: CSVGRATNTGELFF.

This clonotype was counted a few times. The chain combines TRBV6-1 with TRBJ2-3; no firm D call. V was cut by 7 bases and J by 0 bases, with 14 bases left in between. Germline assignment: CDR1 MNHNS and CDR2 SASEGT. The CDR3 consists of 15 residues. This chain's CDR3 is CASTELGTSTDTQYF. The CDR3 region has the DNA TGTGCCAGCACCGAATTAGGAACTAGCACAGATACGCAGTATTTT.

This clonotype was seen many times. The chain uses TRBV7-2 and TRBJ1-4; 9 bases agree with TRBD1. With V trimmed by 5 bases and J by 6 bases, 7 bases remained unmatched. Per the germline V gene, CDR1 is SGHTA and CDR2 is FQGNSA. The CDR3 is made up of 15 amino acids. CDR3 nucleotide sequence: TGTGCCAGCAGCACAACCGGGACAGGGTATGAAAAACTGTTTTTT. It yields the protein CASSTTGTGYEKLFF.

This clonotype was seen only a few times. This sequence joins TRBV3-1 and TRBJ1-6; D may be TRBD1 (6 bases). V dropped 0 bases and J dropped 12 bases, with 15 bases sitting between them. The CDR3 is 15 residues long. Germline V lookup: CDR1 LGHDT, CDR2 YNNKEL (reference sequence). The CDR3 DNA is TGTGCCAGCAGCCAAGATGGCGGGGGGCAGGTACCCCTCCACTTT. This gives the protein CASSQDGGGQVPLHF.

Only a few counts were recorded for this clonotype. This rearrangement joins TRBV29-1 to TRBJ1-4, with 9 bases fitting TRBD1. CDR1 and CDR2 (germline): SQVTM, ANQGSEA. This CDR3 is built from 17 residues. Unmatched junction bases numbered 13, after V lost 4 bases and J lost 4 bases. The CDR3 bases are TGCAGCGTTGTGGGGACAGGGCAGACTTCGGGTAATGAAAAACTGTTTTTT. Amino acid sequence: CSVVGTGQTSGNEKLFF. The full variable domain, its missing parts supplied by reference TRBV29-1 and TRBJ1-4, is SAVISQKPSRDICQRGTSLTIQCQVDSQVTMMFWYRQQPGQSLTLIATANQGSEATYESGFVIDKFPISRPNLTFSTLTVSNMSPEDSSIYLCSVVGTGQTSGNEKLFFGSGTQLSVL.

The V call is TRBV20-1, the J call TRBJ1-1; TRBD1 matches 7 bases. The germline V gene encodes CDR1 DFQATT and CDR2 SNEGSKA (reference sequence). There are 15 residues in the CDR3. Trimming cost V 2 bases and J 1 base; bases outside gene matches: 7. Written as DNA, the CDR3 is TGCAGTGCTAGACCCCAGGGGGGAGGGAACACTGAAGCTTTCTTT. Translation gives CSARPQGGGNTEAFF.

In this sample, this clonotype turned up a few times. The chain combines TRBV6-1 with TRBJ2-5, with D tentatively TRBD2 (5 bases). Germline CDR1 is MNHNS and CDR2 is SASEGT. The CDR3 has 16 residues. V was trimmed by 5 bases and J by 2 bases, leaving 18 bases between them. For the CDR3, the DNA is TGTGCCAGCAGTAAAGAACTCCGACGGACTCAAGAGACCCAGTACTTC. It encodes CASSKELRRTQETQYF.

This rearrangement joins TRBV27 to TRBJ1-1; 9 nucleotides agree with TRBD1. The V gene end was trimmed by 6 bases and the J gene end by 11 bases; junction bases not matched to a gene: 16. The germline gives CDR1 MNHEY, CDR2 SMNVEV (reference sequence). The CDR3 runs 15 residues. The CDR3 DNA reads TGTGCCAGCAGGATGGTAATGGACAGGGGCTCTGGGGCTTTCTTT. This translates into CASRMVMDRGSGAFF.

The chain is built from TRBV7-3 and TRBJ2-3; perhaps TRBD1 as D (5 bases). Trimming took 0 bases from V and 4 from J, leaving 17 bases between them. This CDR3 region has 17 residues. The germline V gene encodes CDR1 SGHTA and CDR2 FQGTGA. CDR3 in amino acids: CASSLTYSLQAPDTQYF. The CDR3 region has the DNA TGTGCCAGCAGCTTAACCTATTCCTTACAGGCCCCAGATACGCAGTATTTT.

This clonotype has ten or more counts. The rearrangement links TRBV6-1 to TRBJ1-1, with a weak D call TRBD1 (6 bases). The CDR3 extends over 14 amino acids. Germline V gives CDR1 MNHNS, CDR2 SASEGT. Between the trimmed V and J ends, which lost 6 bases and 0 bases, there was a span of 11 bases. The CDR3 reads CASRTTGLNTEAFF. CDR3 nucleotides: TGTGCCAGCAGAACCACAGGGTTGAACACTGAAGCTTTCTTT.

Only a few counts were recorded for this clonotype. At one boundary the junction diverges from the germline segment, which might be a read error. V usage is TRBV7-2 and J usage is TRBJ1-1; tentative D call: TRBD1 (5 bases). Germline V gives CDR1 SGHTA, CDR2 FQGNSA. The CDR3 is 14 amino acids. The CDR3 is CARGPVAGFGEASF. The CDR3 bases are TGTGCCAGGGGACCTGTGGCAGGGTTCGGTGAAGCTTCCTTT.